The rows below give T cell receptor beta chains drawn from one sample of a study of OX40 agonist ivuxolimab in advanced cancers. Measured with immunoSEQ multiplex PCR; TCRdb has only the in-frame clones, and not every one. The repertoire has more than 10,000 clones, 80% to 95% of them found once; the top ten carry about 70%. Sequencing was performed on CD4+ or CD8+ T cells sorted from blood, taken in a trial of the OX40 agonist ivuxolimab. These TCRs come from an adult with an advanced solid tumor such as melanoma, head and neck, liver or kidney cancer. Each CDR3 is given without its conserved first and last residue. The D gene is left open where the match is weak.

D gene	V gene	J gene	CDR3 protein
TRBD2	TRBV4-3	TRBJ2-7	ASSQDPSGAYEQY
TRBD1	TRBV6-4	TRBJ2-7	ASSPGQGVYEQY
-	TRBV20-1	TRBJ2-5	SATLETQY
-	TRBV6-5	TRBJ2-5	ASSPSGSWGTQY
-	TRBV7-5	TRBJ1-5	ARSPRLRGYSNQPQH
-	TRBV5-1	TRBJ2-4	ASSLAGGPLAKNIQY
-	TRBV19	TRBJ1-1	ASSIGSYAF
-	TRBV12-5	TRBJ2-7	ASGFSPYEQY
-	TRBV9	TRBJ2-1	ASSLGDEQF
-	TRBV6-6	TRBJ1-4	ASSSERVEKLF
-	TRBV19	TRBJ2-4	ASSILGTRTLNIQY
-	TRBV2	TRBJ1-1	ASQGNTEAF
-	TRBV4-1	TRBJ2-7	ASSPSGAAVSSYEQY
-	TRBV5-6	TRBJ2-1	ASSLAEEGIDNEQF
-	TRBV19	TRBJ1-1	ASSIGVNTEAF
-	TRBV30	TRBJ2-7	AWSPRPPAYEQY
TRBD2	TRBV7-3	TRBJ2-5	ASSSLAGSAWETQY
TRBD2	TRBV6-1	TRBJ2-1	ASTAGRGGDEQF
TRBD2	TRBV4-3	TRBJ2-4	ASSQGASGGAVAKNIQY
TRBD1	TRBV7-9	TRBJ1-1	ASSKRDRRYTEAF
-	TRBV4-3	TRBJ1-6	ASSQWRQGSPLH
-	TRBV11-2	TRBJ1-2	ASSSAGTVGGYT
-	TRBV6-1	TRBJ2-5	ASSEESGSPETQY
TRBD1	TRBV4-3	TRBJ1-4	ASSPILGGTGSEKLF
TRBD1	TRBV11-2	TRBJ1-2	ASSLGAMGQAKGYT
-	TRBV7-3	TRBJ2-1	ASSLGGNAQF
TRBD2	TRBV19	TRBJ2-1	ASSITGTRVVRDEQF
-	TRBV11-2	TRBJ1-2	ASSLAGGLADGYT
-	TRBV21-1	TRBJ2-5	ASSKDGKGTFQETQY
-	TRBV7-2	TRBJ2-2	ASSPAGRFGELF